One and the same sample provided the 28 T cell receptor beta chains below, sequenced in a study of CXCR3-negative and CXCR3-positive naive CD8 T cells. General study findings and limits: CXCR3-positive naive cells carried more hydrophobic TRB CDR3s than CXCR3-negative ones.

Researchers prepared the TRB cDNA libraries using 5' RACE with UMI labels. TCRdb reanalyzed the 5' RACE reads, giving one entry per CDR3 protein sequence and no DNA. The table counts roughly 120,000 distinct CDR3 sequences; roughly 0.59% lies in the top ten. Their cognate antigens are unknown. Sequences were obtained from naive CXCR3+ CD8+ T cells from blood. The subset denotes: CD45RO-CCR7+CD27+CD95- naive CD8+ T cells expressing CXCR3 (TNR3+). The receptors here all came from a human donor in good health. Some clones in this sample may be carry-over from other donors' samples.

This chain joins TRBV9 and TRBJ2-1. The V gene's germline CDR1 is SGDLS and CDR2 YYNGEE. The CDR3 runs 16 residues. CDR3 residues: CASSVDSFGSYNEQFF.

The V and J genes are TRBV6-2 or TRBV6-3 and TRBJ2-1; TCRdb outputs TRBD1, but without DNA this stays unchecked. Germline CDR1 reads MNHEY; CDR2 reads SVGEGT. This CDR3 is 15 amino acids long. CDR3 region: CASSYGTGIYNEQFF.

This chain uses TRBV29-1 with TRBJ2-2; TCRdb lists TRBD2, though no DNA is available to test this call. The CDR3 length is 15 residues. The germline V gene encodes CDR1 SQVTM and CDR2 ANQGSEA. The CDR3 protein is CSVVSGSSGAGELFF.

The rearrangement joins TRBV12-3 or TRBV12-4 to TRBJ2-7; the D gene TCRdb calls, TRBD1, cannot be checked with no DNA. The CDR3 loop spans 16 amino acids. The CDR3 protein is CASSFSLGQGAYEQYF.

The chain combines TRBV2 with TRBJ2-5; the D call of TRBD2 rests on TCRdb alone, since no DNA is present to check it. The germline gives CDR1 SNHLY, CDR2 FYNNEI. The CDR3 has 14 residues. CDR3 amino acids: CASMKTSGQETQYF.

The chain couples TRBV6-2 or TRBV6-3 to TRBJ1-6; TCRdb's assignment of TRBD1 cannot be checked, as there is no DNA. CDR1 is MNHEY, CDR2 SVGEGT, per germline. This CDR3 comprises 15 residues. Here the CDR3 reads CASTAGEGAASPLHF.

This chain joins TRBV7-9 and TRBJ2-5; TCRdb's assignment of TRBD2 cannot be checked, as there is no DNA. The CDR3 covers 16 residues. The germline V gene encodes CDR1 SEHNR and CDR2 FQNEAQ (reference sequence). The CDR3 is CASSLGLAELKETQYF.

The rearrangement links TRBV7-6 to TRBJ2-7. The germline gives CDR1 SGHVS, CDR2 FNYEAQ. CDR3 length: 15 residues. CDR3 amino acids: CASSRGSGGSYEQYF.

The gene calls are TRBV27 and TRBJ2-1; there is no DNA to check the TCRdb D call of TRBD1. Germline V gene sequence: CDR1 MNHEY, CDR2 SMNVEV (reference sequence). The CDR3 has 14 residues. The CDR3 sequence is CASSLGGQGGEQFF.

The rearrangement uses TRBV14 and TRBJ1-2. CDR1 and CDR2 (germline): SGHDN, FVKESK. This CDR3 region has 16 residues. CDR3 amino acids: CASSQDLSEGLYGYTF.

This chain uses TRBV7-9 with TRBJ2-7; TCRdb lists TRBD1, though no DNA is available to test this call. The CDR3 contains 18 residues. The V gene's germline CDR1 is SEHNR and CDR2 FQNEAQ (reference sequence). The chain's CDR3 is CASSLNRVWEDAYYEQYF.

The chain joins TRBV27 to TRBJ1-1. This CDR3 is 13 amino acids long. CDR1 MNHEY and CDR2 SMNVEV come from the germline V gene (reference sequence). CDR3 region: CASSLSYGTEAFF.

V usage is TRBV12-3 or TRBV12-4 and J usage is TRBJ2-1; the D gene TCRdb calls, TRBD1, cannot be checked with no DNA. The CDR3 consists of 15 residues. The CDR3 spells CASSLSGGGYNEQFF.

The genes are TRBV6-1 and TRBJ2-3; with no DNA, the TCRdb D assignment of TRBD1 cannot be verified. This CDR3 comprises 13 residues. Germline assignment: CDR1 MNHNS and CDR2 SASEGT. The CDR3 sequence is CASVGTVEDTQYF.

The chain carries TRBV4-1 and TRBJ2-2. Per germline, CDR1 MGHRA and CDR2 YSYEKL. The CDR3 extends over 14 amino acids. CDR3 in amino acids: CASSQDTNTGELFF.

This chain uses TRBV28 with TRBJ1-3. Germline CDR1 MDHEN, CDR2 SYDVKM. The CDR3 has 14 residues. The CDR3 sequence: CASSLGNSGNTIYF. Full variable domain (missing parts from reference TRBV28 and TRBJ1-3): DVKVTQSSRYLVKRTGEKVFLECVQDMDHENMFWYRQDPGLGLRLIYFSYDVKMKEKGDIPEGYSVSREKKERFSLILESASTNQTSMYLCASSLGNSGNTIYFGEGSWLTVV.

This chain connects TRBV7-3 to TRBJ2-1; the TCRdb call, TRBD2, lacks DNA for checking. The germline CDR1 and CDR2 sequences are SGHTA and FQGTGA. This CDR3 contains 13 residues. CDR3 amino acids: CASRNSGSDEQFF. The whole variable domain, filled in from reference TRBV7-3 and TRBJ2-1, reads GAGVSQTPSNKVTEKGKYVELRCDPISGHTALYWYRQSLGQGPEFLIYFQGTGAADDSGLPNDRFFAVRPEGSVSTLKIQRTERGDSAVYLCASRNSGSDEQFFGPGTRLTVL.

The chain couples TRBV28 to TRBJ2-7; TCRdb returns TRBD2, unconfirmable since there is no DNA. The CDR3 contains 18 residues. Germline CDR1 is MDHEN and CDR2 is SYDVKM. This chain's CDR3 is CASSPIRRTSGRAYEQYF.

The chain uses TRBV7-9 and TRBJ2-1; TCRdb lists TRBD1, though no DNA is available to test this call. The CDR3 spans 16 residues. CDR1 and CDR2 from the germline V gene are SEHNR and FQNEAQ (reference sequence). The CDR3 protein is CASSRTATSWGDEQFF. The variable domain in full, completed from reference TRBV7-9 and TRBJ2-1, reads DTGVSQNPRHKITKRGQNVTFRCDPISEHNRLYWYRQTLGQGPEFLTYFQNEAQLEKSRLLSDRFSAERPKGSFSTLEIQRTEQGDSAMYLCASSRTATSWGDEQFFGPGTRLTVL.

CDR3: CASSETQGGGYTF. The chain recombines TRBV9 with TRBJ1-2; there is no DNA to check the TCRdb D call of TRBD1. Germline V gene lookup returns CDR1 SGDLS and CDR2 YYNGEE. The CDR3 is 13 residues long.

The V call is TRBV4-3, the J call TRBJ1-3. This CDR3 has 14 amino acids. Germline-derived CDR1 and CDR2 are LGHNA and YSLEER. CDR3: CASSQDDGIGTIYF.

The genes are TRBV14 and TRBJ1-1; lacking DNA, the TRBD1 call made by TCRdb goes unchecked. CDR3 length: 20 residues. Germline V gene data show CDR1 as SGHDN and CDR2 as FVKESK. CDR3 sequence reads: CASSQGARVFASGRLTEAFF. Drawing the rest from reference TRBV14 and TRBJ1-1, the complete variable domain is EAGVTQFPSHSVIEKGQTVTLRCDPISGHDNLYWYRRVMGKEIKFLLHFVKESKQDESGMPNNRFLAERTGGTYSTLKVQPAELEDSGVYFCASSQGARVFASGRLTEAFFGQGTRLTVV.

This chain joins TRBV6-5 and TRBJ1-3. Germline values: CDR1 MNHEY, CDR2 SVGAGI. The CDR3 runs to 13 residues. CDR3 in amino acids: CASSYGIGNTIYF.

The CDR3 loop reads CASSQTPGLAGVRETQYF. This chain joins TRBV4-1 and TRBJ2-5; lacking DNA, the TRBD2 call made by TCRdb goes unchecked. From germline, CDR1 is MGHRA and CDR2 YSYEKL. The CDR3 has 18 residues.

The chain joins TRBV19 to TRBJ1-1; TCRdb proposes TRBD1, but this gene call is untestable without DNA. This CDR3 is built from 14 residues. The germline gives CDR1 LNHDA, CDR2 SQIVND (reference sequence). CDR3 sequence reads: CASSLAGTDTEAFF.

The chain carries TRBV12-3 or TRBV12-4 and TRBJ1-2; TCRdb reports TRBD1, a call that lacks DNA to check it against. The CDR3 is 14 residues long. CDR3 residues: CASSLDTGLYGYTF.

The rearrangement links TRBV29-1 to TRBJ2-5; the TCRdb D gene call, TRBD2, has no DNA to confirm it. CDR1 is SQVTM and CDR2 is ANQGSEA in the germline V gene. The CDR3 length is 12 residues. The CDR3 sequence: CLAGGPGETQYF. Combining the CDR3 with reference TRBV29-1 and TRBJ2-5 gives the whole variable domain SAVISQKPSRDICQRGTSLTIQCQVDSQVTMMFWYRQQPGQSLTLIATANQGSEATYESGFVIDKFPISRPNLTFSTLTVSNMSPEDSSIYLCLAGGPGETQYFGPGTRLLVL.

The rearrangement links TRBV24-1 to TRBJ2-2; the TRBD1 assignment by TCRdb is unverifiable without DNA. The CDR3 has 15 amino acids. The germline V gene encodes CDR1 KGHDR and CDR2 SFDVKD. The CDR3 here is CATRAEQGRAGELFF.